The 28 T cell receptor beta chains below all came from one sample that was sequenced in a study of T cell clones after liver transplantation. The method was immunoSEQ multiplex PCR; TCRdb's version includes in-frame clones alone and lacks a portion of them. This table has about 99,000 clones, approximately 78% appearing once. This specimen was CD4+ T cells from blood, taken before liver transplant. The receptors were sampled from a human donor who received a liver transplant.

The chain joins TRBV6-1 to TRBJ2-2; 7 bases align to TRBD1. CDR3 size: 14 residues. Germline CDR1 is MNHNS and CDR2 is SASEGT. V lost 6 bases and J lost 1; bases outside the gene matches: 2. The CDR3 bases are TGTGCCAGCAGGGGACAGTGGAACACCGGGGAGCTGTTTTTT. Translated, it gives CASRGQWNTGELFF.

The chain recombines TRBV5-5 with TRBJ1-1; D gene ambiguous. Germline V gene sequence: CDR1 SGHKS, CDR2 YYEKEE (reference sequence). The CDR3 totals 11 residues. V lost 1 base and J lost 2, with 0 bases in between. CDR3: CASSLNTEAFF. DNA for the CDR3: TGTGCCAGCAGCTTGAACACTGAAGCTTTCTTT.

The chain joins TRBV9 to TRBJ1-3, with 8 bases matching TRBD1. The length of the CDR3 is 17 residues. The germline V gene has CDR1 SGDLS and CDR2 YYNGEE. V shed 3 bases and J 0 bases; nucleotides not matched to a gene: 8. The CDR3 DNA reads TGTGCCAGCAGCGGGGCCGGGACAGGATTCTCTGGAAACACCATATATTTT. Translating it yields CASSGAGTGFSGNTIYF.

For the CDR3, the DNA is TGTGCCAGCAGTTACCGCACGGGGGGTAGAGGCTTCTTT. Translating gives CASSYRTGGRGFF. The V call is TRBV6-5, the J call TRBJ1-1, with D perhaps matching TRBD1 (5 bases). The CDR3 runs to 13 residues. Trimming shortened V by 2 bases and J by 14 bases, and 18 bases separated the two germline ends. CDR1 and CDR2 (germline): MNHEY, SVGAGI.

The chain has TRBV5-4 and TRBJ1-6; D remains unclear. Trimming shortened V by 0 bases and J by 9 bases, and 13 bases separated the two germline ends. The CDR3 length is 15 residues. Germline V gene data show CDR1 as SGHNT and CDR2 as YYREEE (reference sequence). The CDR3 region is CASSLVPPEASPLHF. The CDR3 region has the DNA TGTGCCAGCAGCTTGGTTCCGCCGGAGGCTTCACCCCTCCACTTT.

The rearrangement joins TRBV6-1 to TRBJ2-7, with D tentatively TRBD2 (6 bases). Germline lookup yields CDR1 MNHNS and CDR2 SASEGT. Deletions cut 4 bases from V and 0 bases from J, with 19 bases between. The CDR3 length is 17 residues. The CDR3 here is CASSVGSGWDSSYEQYF. The CDR3 nucleotides read TGTGCCAGCAGTGTAGGATCGGGGTGGGACTCCTCCTACGAGCAGTACTTC.

The V gene is TRBV2, the J gene TRBJ2-1, with 7 bases aligning to TRBD2. This CDR3 has 13 amino acids. The V and J ends lost 6 bases and 5 bases, in that order; junction bases with no gene match: 4. The germline CDR1 and CDR2 sequences are SNHLY and FYNNEI. The CDR3: CASRRSGNNEQFF. CDR3 nucleotide sequence: TGTGCCAGCAGACGAAGCGGGAACAATGAGCAGTTCTTC.

The V call is TRBV7-2, the J call TRBJ1-1, with a possible D match to TRBD1 (5 bases). V was cut by 5 bases and J by 4 bases, with 17 bases left in between. Germline-derived CDR1 and CDR2 are SGHTA and FQGNSA. CDR3 length equals 15 residues. The CDR3 nucleotides read TGTGCCAGCAGCCCCTCAGGGCGTTGGAGCACTGAAGCTTTCTTT. It encodes CASSPSGRWSTEAFF.

The rearrangement links TRBV9 to TRBJ2-3; D is possibly TRBD2 (5 bases). V gave up 4 bases and J gave up 3 bases, with 18 bases separating them. Germline V gene lookup returns CDR1 SGDLS and CDR2 YYNGEE. CDR3 length: 16 amino acids. The DNA for the CDR3 is TGTGCCAGCAGCCCCCGGTCCGGGATGGGGACAGATACGCAGTATTTT. Residues: CASSPRSGMGTDTQYF.

Comment on this clone: Other DNA sequences of this sample code for an identical CDR3. The rearrangement links TRBV14 to TRBJ2-1; a weak D match, TRBD2 (6 bases). V was shortened by 1 base and J by 10 bases, with 11 bases between the two germline ends. This CDR3 region has 13 residues. Germline loops: CDR1 SGHDN, CDR2 FVKESK. CDR3 protein: CASSQVRGNEQFF. CDR3 DNA sequence: TGTGCCAGCAGCCAAGTGCGGGGTAACGAGCAGTTCTTC.

The chain recombines TRBV6-4 with TRBJ2-7, with D unclear. CDR1 is MRHNA and CDR2 is SNTAGT in the germline V gene. The CDR3 sequence is 15 residues long. V was pared by 2 bases and J by 6 bases, with 17 bases between. The CDR3 loop reads CASSDPDHGDPEQYF. The CDR3 region has the DNA TGTGCCAGCAGTGACCCCGACCACGGAGACCCCGAGCAGTACTTC.

The genes are TRBV27 and TRBJ1-1; D gene unclear. The germline V gene encodes CDR1 MNHEY and CDR2 SMNVEV (reference sequence). The CDR3 contains 15 residues. The V end lost 4 bases, the J end lost 1 base, and 13 bases lay between the germline ends. The CDR3 spells CASSWATPGNTEAFF. The CDR3, as DNA: TGTGCCAGCAGTTGGGCTACTCCAGGGAACACTGAAGCTTTCTTT.

The chain combines TRBV18 with TRBJ2-7; TRBD2 agrees at 9 bases. The germline CDR1 and CDR2 sequences are KGHSH and LQKENI. The CDR3 totals 17 residues. V lost 0 bases to trimming and J lost 3 bases; unmatched junction nucleotides: 9. The CDR3 protein is CASSPPIPRGGLYEQYF. The CDR3 DNA follows: TGTGCCAGCTCACCACCCATTCCGCGGGGGGGCCTCTACGAGCAGTACTTC. The complete variable domain, with remaining parts taken from reference TRBV18 and TRBJ2-7, reads NAGVMQNPRHLVRRRGQEARLRCSPMKGHSHVYWYRQLPEEGLKFMVYLQKENIIDESGMPKERFSAEFPKEGPSILRIQQVVRGDSAAYFCASSPPIPRGGLYEQYFGPGTRLTVT.

This chain joins TRBV15 and TRBJ2-2; 8 bases are shared with TRBD1. Trimming cost V 0 bases and J 5 bases; bases outside gene matches: 8. Germline V gene sequence: CDR1 LNHNV, CDR2 YYDKDF (reference sequence). The CDR3 spans 17 residues. The CDR3 DNA is TGTGCCACCAGCAGAGATCAGGCAGGGGGCCGGACCGGGGAGCTGTTTTTT. As protein: CATSRDQAGGRTGELFF.

The chain links TRBV19 to TRBJ1-3; no firm D call. The CDR3 runs 14 residues. The germline V and J ends were trimmed by 3 bases and 4 bases, with 10 bases remaining between them. CDR1 and CDR2 (germline): LNHDA, SQIVND (reference sequence). The CDR3, as DNA: TGTGCCAGTAGTATGGGAGTGTCCGGAAACACCATATATTTT. It encodes CASSMGVSGNTIYF. Complete variable domain (other parts from reference TRBV19 and TRBJ1-3): DGGITQSPKYLFRKEGQNVTLSCEQNLNHDAMYWYRQDPGQGLRLIYYSQIVNDFQKGDIAEGYSVSREKKESFPLTVTSAQKNPTAFYLCASSMGVSGNTIYFGEGSWLTVV.

This chain joins TRBV7-9 and TRBJ2-3; D is perhaps TRBD1 (5 bases). Per germline, CDR1 SEHNR and CDR2 FQNEAQ (reference sequence). The V gene lost 5 bases and the J gene lost 8 bases, with 14 bases spanning the gap. This CDR3 is built from 13 residues. CDR3 nucleotides: TGTGCCAGCAGCATTCGGACACGACCTACGCAGTATTTT. Amino acids: CASSIRTRPTQYF.

V gene TRBV18 combines with J gene TRBJ2-2; 7 bases match TRBD2. V dropped 4 bases and J dropped 3; count of bases not matched to a gene: 11. From germline, CDR1 is KGHSH and CDR2 LQKENI. The CDR3 consists of 17 residues. CDR3 DNA sequence: TGTGCCAGCTCACTATTGATGAGAACTAGCGACACCGGGGAGCTGTTTTTT. This codes for CASSLLMRTSDTGELFF. Using reference TRBV18 and TRBJ2-2 for the parts outside the CDR3, the full variable domain is NAGVMQNPRHLVRRRGQEARLRCSPMKGHSHVYWYRQLPEEGLKFMVYLQKENIIDESGMPKERFSAEFPKEGPSILRIQQVVRGDSAAYFCASSLLMRTSDTGELFFGEGSRLTVL.

V is TRBV27 and J is TRBJ2-1; TRBD1 is a possible D gene (5 bases). There are 15 residues in the CDR3. The V end was cut by 5 bases, the J end by 4 bases, with 15 bases between. The germline V gene encodes CDR1 MNHEY and CDR2 SMNVEV (reference sequence). The CDR3 nucleotides read TGTGCCAGCAGTAAACAGGTATCGTTGTACAATGAGCAGTTCTTC. Translating it yields CASSKQVSLYNEQFF.

CDR3 nucleotides: TGTGCCAGCAGTTTACGGCAGGGAGGGCTATGGGGCTACACCTTC. Translation gives CASSLRQGGLWGYTF. V usage is TRBV27 and J usage is TRBJ1-2; D possibly corresponds to TRBD1 (5 bases). The germline gives CDR1 MNHEY, CDR2 SMNVEV (reference sequence). This CDR3 contains 15 residues. Trimming pared 2 bases from V and 8 bases from J, leaving 18 bases between.

This sequence joins TRBV6-6 and TRBJ2-5, with 8 bases fitting TRBD2. The V segment lost 5 bases and the J segment 1 base; nucleotides outside the gene matches: 9. The germline V gene encodes CDR1 MNHNY and CDR2 SVGAGI (reference sequence). CDR3 length: 16 amino acids. The CDR3: CASSISGGALQETQYF. DNA of the CDR3: TGTGCCAGCAGTATAAGCGGGGGAGCCCTCCAAGAGACCCAGTACTTC.

The gene calls are TRBV5-6 and TRBJ1-4; possibly TRBD1 for D (6 bases). The ends were cut back, 4 bases at V and 8 bases at J, with 21 bases in the middle. The CDR3 has 16 amino acids. CDR1 and CDR2 (germline): SGHDT, YYEEEE. The CDR3 reads CASSSEPGQAWEKLFF. The CDR3 DNA sequence: TGTGCCAGCAGCAGTGAGCCGGGACAAGCTTGGGAAAAACTGTTTTTT.

The sample holds a few counts of this clone. The J gene is TRBJ1-5, the V gene TRBV4-2, with 10 bases lining up with TRBD1. The V segment lost 5 bases and the J segment 7 bases; nucleotides outside the gene matches: 8. Germline V gene sequence: CDR1 LGHNA, CDR2 YNFKEQ. The CDR3 spans 15 residues. CDR3 bases: TGTGCCAGCAGCGCCTCCGGACAGGGGGAACAGCCCCAGCATTTT. It is translated as CASSASGQGEQPQHF.

The rearrangement uses TRBV4-1 and TRBJ1-1; 9 bases line up with TRBD1. V lost 1 base, J lost 5 bases, and 5 bases stayed unmatched. Germline V gene sequence: CDR1 MGHRA, CDR2 YSYEKL. The CDR3 length is 15 residues. The chain's CDR3 is CASSQGGQGGTEAFF. CDR3 DNA sequence: TGCGCCAGCAGCCAAGGGGGACAGGGAGGAACTGAAGCTTTCTTT.

The J gene is TRBJ2-7, the V gene TRBV4-3; 12 nucleotides agree with TRBD2. CDR3 size: 15 residues. With 6 bases clipped from V and 3 bases from J, the junction kept 6 bases outside the gene matches. Germline assignment: CDR1 LGHNA and CDR2 YSLEER. As DNA, the CDR3 is TGCGCCAGCAGTCCTGTACTAGCGGGGGGCTACGAGCAGTACTTC. This gives the protein CASSPVLAGGYEQYF.

This clone occurred a few times. The V gene is TRBV5-1, the J gene TRBJ2-3; D remains ambiguous. The CDR3 is made up of 13 amino acids. The germline CDR1 and CDR2 sequences are SGHRS and YFSETQ. Trimming took 4 bases from V and 2 from J, leaving 8 bases between them. The CDR3 here is CASSGPITDTQYF. Written as DNA, the CDR3 is TGCGCCAGCAGCGGCCCTATCACAGATACGCAGTATTTT.

The chain uses TRBV28 and TRBJ2-7; D call uncertain. Germline V gene sequence: CDR1 MDHEN, CDR2 SYDVKM. V lost 8 bases and J lost 3, with 17 bases in between. The CDR3 consists of 14 residues. CDR3 amino acids: CASFDRDFSYEQYF. CDR3 nucleotides: TGTGCCAGCTTCGATCGAGACTTTAGCTACGAGCAGTACTTC. Full variable domain (remainder filled in from reference TRBV28 and TRBJ2-7): DVKVTQSSRYLVKRTGEKVFLECVQDMDHENMFWYRQDPGLGLRLIYFSYDVKMKEKGDIPEGYSVSREKKERFSLILESASTNQTSMYLCASFDRDFSYEQYFGPGTRLTVT.

The V call is TRBV2, the J call TRBJ2-3; 12 positions agree with TRBD2. There are 16 residues in the CDR3. Germline-derived CDR1 and CDR2 are SNHLY and FYNNEI. Unmatched junction bases numbered 11, after V lost 6 bases and J lost 7 bases. CDR3 DNA: TGTGCCAGCAGAGCGGGACTAGCGGGTCGTGGGTATACGCAGTATTTT. It codes for CASRAGLAGRGYTQYF.

V gene TRBV4-2 combines with J gene TRBJ1-5, with D uncertain. The CDR3 consists of 18 residues. The V and J ends lost 0 bases and 0 bases respectively, with 15 bases between them. The germline V gene encodes CDR1 LGHNA and CDR2 YNFKEQ. The CDR3: CASSQDILGRLSNQPQHF. The CDR3 DNA follows: TGTGCCAGCAGCCAAGACATCCTTGGGCGTCTTAGCAATCAGCCCCAGCATTTT.